The present T cell receptor beta chain was sequenced within a study of cytomegalovirus exposure and HLA in healthy donors (dated by TCRdb to about 2017). Regarding the research as a whole: An earlier analysis of approximately 600 of the donors reported 250 to 300 Gb of sequence data and 117 million unique TCR beta sequences from about 179 million T cells. An early release that covered about 600 HLA-typed donors contained about 300 gigabases of sequencing data and 65 million to 100 million unique TCR sequences. Of the 398 genotyped donors, 65% to 90% were placed in the genetic ancestry cluster associated with self-reported Caucasian donors. The aim of the study was to test whether cataloging public T cell receptors could identify signatures of past pathogen exposure. Using immunosequencing, the study profiled T cell repertoires from about 620 subjects and related those repertoires to cytomegalovirus serostatus. Besides the first cohort of around 670 subjects, a separate validation cohort made up of around 120 different subjects was used. To predict cytomegalovirus infection status, the study combined high-throughput TCR immunosequencing, statistical association of individual TCRs with disease status, and machine learning. A later analysis re-analyzed previously published TCR beta repertoires from 666 donors and added high-resolution HLA genotyping to study TCR occurrence patterns. The later analysis used no new phenotypic data to find candidate immune exposures, relying instead on TCR beta sequences and their occurrence across donors. An earlier analysis of approximately 500 of the donors applied high-throughput TCR beta sequencing to assess whether each TCR beta V gene segment acted as functional or pseudogenic. Donor age, sex, ethnicity and CMV serostatus were compiled together with the repertoire data. A later genetic analysis took genome-wide SNP genotypes for about 55% of the roughly 700 donors and used that subset as a discovery cohort. Every discovery cohort repertoire had been produced on one sequencing platform. HLA typing covered class I and class II loci at four-digit resolution. Typing coverage differed by locus: A, B, C, DRB1 and DQB1 were typed in about 629-640 donors, DQA1 in approximately 520, DPA1 in 600 to 610, and DPB1 in 450 to 490. Several DR-DQ haplotypes were treated as single units for association and clustering because of strong linkage in the cohort. Among about 390 genotyped donors of the cohort, an average of roughly 240,000 unique TCR beta nucleotide sequences were sequenced per donor, roughly 18% of them non-productive. On the study overall, not on this receptor specifically: A later genetic analysis associated a missense DCLRE1C variant with V-gene and J-gene trimming of TCR beta chains, and an independent cohort replicated the association. The earlier analysis of nearly 600 of the donors excluded around 17 rarely observed V segments, including chromosome 9 orphons, because counts were too low. In this cohort, only TCR beta chains were sequenced, and detectable features were limited by the absence of alpha or paired-chain data. In a later analysis, HLA-associated TCR beta chains were found to be more clonally expanded and to have lower generation probabilities than equally common non-associated chains. Because the 87-base-pair reads could not distinguish some IMGT-functional V segments, including TRBV6-2 and TRBV6-3, those segments were excluded. Sequencing depth was assumed to be roughly uniform across donors in the presence/absence analyses, though that assumption may not hold. According to a later analysis, parvovirus B19, influenza, CMV and Epstein-Barr virus appeared linked to several top co-occurrence clusters. Because HLA typing was missing for some donors at each locus, association tests included only the typed subset. A cluster of highly shared sequence variants was judged likely to represent a technical artifact of the sequencing pipeline. Across donors, most TCR sequences were observed very rarely, whereas some public TCRs were present in many individuals. At a false discovery rate of 0.05, a later analysis linked 16,951 TCR beta sequences to specific HLA alleles. A further reported finding was that TCR beta sequences accurately predicted the HLA-A and HLA-B alleles for most subjects in the first cohort. In an earlier analysis of 587 of the donors, most TCR beta V segments appeared in productive rearrangements about 87% or about 30% of the time, broadly matching IMGT annotations. In both the original and validation cohorts, the classifier was reported to diagnose cytomegalovirus status with high specificity and sensitivity. A later analysis found that TCR association rates varied across HLA loci, with DRB1 alleles showing the most associated TCRs and HLA-C alleles the fewest. The study gave a list of some 150 TCR beta chains associated with cytomegalovirus. In vitro tests confirmed that a few of the cytomegalovirus-associated TCR beta chains recognize cytomegalovirus antigens. Compared with the roughly 720-donor mean, donors in an Asian-associated ancestry cluster had fewer N-insertions in productive TCRs, according to a later genetic analysis. In a later analysis, most CMV-associated TCR beta chains were found to appear HLA-restricted, with HLA associations seemingly driven largely by CMV exposure. Immune exposure information for the cohort was limited to CMV serostatus. Strong co-occurrence of HLA alleles, especially DR and DQ, made assigning TCR associations to individual alleles difficult. According to the authors, the approach could potentially be generalized to other disease states and immunological phenotypes. Correlated functional status among segregating V segments might be attributable to linkage disequilibrium, but an unknown experimental factor could not be ruled out.

With respect to this clone: Its binding antigen is unknown. Base quality data are lacking; no much larger clone is found one base away.

The library was built by means of the immunoSEQ multiplex PCR assay. A mixture of 60 forward primers for TCR Vbeta segments and 13 reverse primers for TCR Jbeta segments was used in the multiplex PCR. The CDR3 region of rearranged TCR beta genes was amplified from genomic DNA by a multiplex PCR assay. On the Illumina HiSeq System, the amplified TCR beta libraries were sequenced as 87-base-pair reads. In the original analysis: A later analysis tallied roughly 76 million unique TCR beta chains across the 666 repertoires, and some 12 million of those chains were shared by two or more donors. To remove PCR and sequencing errors, raw reads were error-corrected and collapsed into unique sequences using a nearest-neighbor algorithm that merged closely related sequences. CDR3 sequences were aligned to IMGT reference sequences to assign V, D and J gene segments. For a sequence to be retained, a match of at least six nucleotides was required to both a V gene segment and a J gene segment. Rearrangements were classified as productive when the CDR3 lacked stop codons and remained in frame with V and J, and all other rearrangements were classified as non-productive. Following IMGT convention, CDR3 was defined as the stretch from the second conserved V-encoded cysteine to the conserved J-encoded phenylalanine. The earlier analysis of a few hundred of the donors excluded any sequence lacking an unambiguous match to a single V gene segment. In an earlier analysis of around 600 of the donors, V segments were called functional above 56.7% productive rearrangements and were called segregating when the between-donor standard deviation exceeded 5%. A statistical classification framework was built to diagnose cytomegalovirus status from the catalog of TCR beta chain sequences. In a later analysis, TCR nucleotide sequences were compared against IMGT/GENE-DB human TR gene sequences so that V and J genes could be assigned. Using the TCRdist pipeline, a later analysis assigned CDR3 sequences along with most-parsimonious VDJ recombination scenarios. In a later analysis, each TCR beta chain was defined by its CDR3 amino acid sequence together with its V-gene family, and reads lacking a unique V-gene family were excluded. As a way to deal with suspected cross-contamination and a sequencing artifact, a later analysis dropped 450 to 700 nucleotide sequences that were highly shared and had low generation probability. In a later analysis, a clonal expansion index for each public chain was calculated from normalized within-repertoire ranks of inferred template counts. A later analysis computed generation probabilities with a VDJ recombination model fitted to out-of-frame rearrangements, and checked the results against IGoR. A later analysis scored TCR-TCR, TCR-HLA and TCR-CMV co-occurrence with hypergeometric tests, applying a repertoire-size bias correction to TCR pairs. A later analysis estimated false discovery rates by permuting HLA or CMV assignments 20 times. In a later analysis, co-occurring TCRs were grouped using DBSCAN, and TCRdist sequence similarity was added for clustering within HLA-allele-positive subsets. For co-occurrence clustering, repertoires with fewer than 30,000 or more than 120,000 public chains were excluded, along with about five repertoires with anomalous nucleotide sharing. TCRdb re-hosts the immuneACCESS table, in-frame sequences only. Its copies lack some clones; in the studies checked, an unresolved V gene accounts for under half of them, and the cause for the rest is not known. For V, J and clone size, that table is used; D and trimming come from the DNA. The sample table contains roughly 100,000 clones; only one count was recorded for 75% to 85% of them. The ten largest clones capture over 2% of the sample.

The cohort was made up of about 670 healthy bone marrow donors. All cohort members were sampled while nominally healthy, although unrecorded immune exposures were likely present. The donor tested CMV seronegative and was one of the 352 seronegative cohort members. A peripheral blood sample was provided by each donor, and peripheral blood mononuclear cells were used for TCR beta sequencing. Genomic DNA extraction from the blood cell samples was performed with the Qiagen DNeasy Blood Extraction Kit. Sequences SGDLS (CDR1) and YYNGEE (CDR2) are obtained from the germline V gene. There are 15 amino acids in the CDR3, from cysteine to phenylalanine inclusive. Only the CDR3 part of the read is kept: 45 bases, read in frame from the first base. A distance of 8 bases separates the germline ends of V and J, which lose 0 bases and 0 bases respectively.

Material for sequencing was PBMCs. The rearrangement joined TRBV9 to TRBJ2-3; the D gene is not confidently resolved. This sequence was found in a man aged 30 to 45 in good health and CMV-seronegative. The base sequence is TGTGCCAGCAGCGTAGCGAGCTATAGCACAGATACGCAGTATTTT. Translated, this gives CASSVASYSTDTQYF.